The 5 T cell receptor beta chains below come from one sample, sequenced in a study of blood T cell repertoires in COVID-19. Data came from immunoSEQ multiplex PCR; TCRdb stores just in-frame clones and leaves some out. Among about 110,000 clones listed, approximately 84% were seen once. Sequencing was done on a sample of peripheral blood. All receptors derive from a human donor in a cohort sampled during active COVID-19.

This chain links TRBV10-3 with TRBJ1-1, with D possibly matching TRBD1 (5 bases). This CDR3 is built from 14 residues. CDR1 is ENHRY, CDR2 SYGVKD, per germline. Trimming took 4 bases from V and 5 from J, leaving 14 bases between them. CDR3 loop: CAISGPGRGTEAFF. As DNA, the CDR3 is TGTGCCATCAGTGGGCCCGGTCGGGGGACTGAAGCTTTCTTT.

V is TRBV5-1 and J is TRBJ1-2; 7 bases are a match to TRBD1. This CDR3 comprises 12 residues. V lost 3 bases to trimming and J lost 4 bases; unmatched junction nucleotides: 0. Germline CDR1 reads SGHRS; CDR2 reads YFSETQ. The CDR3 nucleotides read TGCGCCAGCAGCTGGACAGGCTATGGCTACACCTTC. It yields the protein CASSWTGYGYTF.

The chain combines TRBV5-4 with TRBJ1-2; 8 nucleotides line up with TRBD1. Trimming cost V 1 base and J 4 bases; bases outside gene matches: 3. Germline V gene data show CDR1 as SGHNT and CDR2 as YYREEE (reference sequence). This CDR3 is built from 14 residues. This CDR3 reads CASSLQGASYGYTF. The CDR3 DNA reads TGTGCCAGCAGCTTGCAGGGGGCGAGCTATGGCTACACCTTC.

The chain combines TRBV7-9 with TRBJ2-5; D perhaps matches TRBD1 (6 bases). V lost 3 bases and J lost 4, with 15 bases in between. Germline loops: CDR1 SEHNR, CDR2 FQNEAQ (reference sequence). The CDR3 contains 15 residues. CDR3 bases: TGTGCCAGCAGCTTCGACAGGTTCGAAGGAGAGACCCAGTACTTC. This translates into CASSFDRFEGETQYF.

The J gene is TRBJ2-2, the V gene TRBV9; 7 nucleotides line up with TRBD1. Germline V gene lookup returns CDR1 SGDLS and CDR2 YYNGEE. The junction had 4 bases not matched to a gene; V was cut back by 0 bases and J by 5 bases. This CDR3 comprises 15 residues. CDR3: CASSVVDRSTGELFF. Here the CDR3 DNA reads TGTGCCAGCAGCGTAGTGGACAGGTCGACCGGGGAGCTGTTTTTT.